This is a list of T cell receptor beta chains from one sample in a study of T-cell reconstitution after alpha-beta-depleted transplantation in children. TCRdb passed the PCR reads through MiXCR, listing each CDR3 protein once. The repertoire holds around 110,000 distinct CDR3 sequences, with 10% as singletons. The material was PBMCs, obtained before TCRalphabeta/CD19-depleted stem cell transplant. The receptors originated from a boy younger than 10 with acute lymphoblastic leukemia, due to receive a stem cell transplant. CDR3s include the opening cysteine and the closing phenylalanine or tryptophan. Each record gives: clone size, V gene, D gene, J gene, CDR3 protein, CDR3 DNA. D genes are given only for firm matches. Part of the rows lack a size; the others show once, few, many or a class for expanded clones.

few	TRBV10-3	.	TRBJ2-7	CAISEHPQRSYEQYF	TGTGCCATCAGTGAACACCCGCAGCGCTCCTACGAGCAGTACTTC
many	TRBV29-1	TRBD2	TRBJ2-7	CSVRTSGSYSYEQYF	TGCAGCGTGAGGACTAGCGGGAGTTACTCCTACGAGCAGTACTTC
few	TRBV7-8	.	TRBJ2-7	CASSPMRRGGTKQYF	TGTGCCAGCAGCCCAATGCGGAGAGGGGGTACGAAGCAGTACTTC
.	TRBV5-1	TRBD2	TRBJ2-4	CASSFTSGLAKNIQYF	TGCGCCAGCAGCTTTACTAGCGGTTTAGCCAAAAACATTCAGTACTTC
few	TRBV27	TRBD1	TRBJ1-2	CASGQGSNYGYTF	TGTGCCAGCGGACAGGGGTCTAACTATGGCTACACCTTC
.	TRBV25-1	TRBD2	TRBJ2-2	CASAGVGGDSTGELFF	TGTGCCAGCGCGGGGGTTGGGGGAGATAGCACCGGGGAGCTGTTTTTT
many	TRBV5-4	TRBD1	TRBJ2-2	CASRSGTGRSGELFF	TGTGCCAGCAGATCCGGGACAGGGAGGTCTGGGGAGCTGTTTTTT
.	TRBV29-1	.	TRBJ2-3	CSADSQHSGTQYF	TGCAGCGCAGATAGCCAACACTCGGGTACGCAGTATTTT
.	TRBV28	.	TRBJ1-1	CASSLLVVGNTEAFF	TGTGCCAGCAGTTTATTAGTGGTGGGGAACACTGAAGCTTTCTTT
.	TRBV7-9	TRBD1	TRBJ2-7	CASSSRTGGVYEQYF	TGTGCCAGCAGCTCACGGACAGGGGGCGTTTACGAGCAGTACTTC
many	TRBV5-1	.	TRBJ2-6	CASRVATGANVLTF	TGCGCCAGCAGGGTCGCCACTGGGGCCAACGTCCTGACTTTC
few	TRBV5-5	TRBD1	TRBJ2-4	CASSPYGGQVKNIQYF	TGTGCCAGCAGCCCCTATGGCGGACAGGTGAAAAACATTCAGTACTTC
.	TRBV5-1	TRBD2	TRBJ2-3	CASSLSSSGYGDTQYF	TGCGCCAGCAGCTTGAGTTCTAGCGGGTACGGAGATACGCAGTATTTT
few	TRBV4-2	.	TRBJ2-5	CASSQRRGGETQYF	TGTGCCAGCAGCCAGCGGCGTGGGGGGGAGACCCAGTACTTC
few	TRBV18	TRBD1	TRBJ2-6	CASSPVIGQGAYGANVLTF	TGTGCCAGCTCACCAGTTATCGGACAGGGGGCTTATGGGGCCAACGTCCTGACTTTC
.	TRBV6-5	.	TRBJ2-3	CASSYSSGADTQYF	TGTGCCAGCAGTTACTCCTCAGGCGCAGATACGCAGTATTTT
many	TRBV6-5	.	TRBJ1-1	CASSYARGGAEAFF	TGTGCCAGCAGTTACGCCCGGGGAGGCGCTGAAGCTTTCTTT
many	TRBV18	.	TRBJ1-1	CASSPPGGGGTEAFF	TGTGCCAGCTCACCACCGGGCGGGGGAGGCACTGAAGCTTTCTTT
few	TRBV20-1	TRBD2	TRBJ2-7	CSARPGLAGVGDEQYF	TGCAGTGCAAGACCGGGACTAGCGGGAGTAGGCGACGAGCAGTACTTC
few	TRBV10-3	.	TRBJ1-1	CAISESKKPNTEAFF	TGTGCCATCAGTGAGTCTAAGAAACCGAACACTGAAGCTTTCTTT
many	TRBV12-3/TRBV12-4	TRBD2	TRBJ2-7	CASRLSGSGEQYF	TGTGCCAGCCGGCTTAGCGGGAGCGGGGAGCAGTACTTC
.	TRBV5-1	.	TRBJ2-5	CASSDRTAQETQYF	TGCGCCAGCAGCGATCGGACGGCCCAAGAGACCCAGTACTTC
.	TRBV20-1	.	TRBJ2-2	CSAGAPTGELFF	TGCAGTGCCGGAGCCCCCACCGGGGAGCTGTTTTTT
few	TRBV7-2	TRBD2	TRBJ2-7	CASSSGLAGGPPPYEQYF	TGTGCCAGCAGCTCAGGGCTAGCGGGAGGGCCGCCCCCCTACGAGCAGTACTTC
few	TRBV20-1	.	TRBJ2-1	CSALDPSNTYNEQFF	TGCAGTGCTTTAGATCCTAGCAATACCTACAATGAGCAGTTCTTC
few	TRBV21-1	.	TRBJ2-7	CASSSTGAMINTYEQYF	TGTGCCAGCAGTTCTACCGGGGCGATGATTAACACCTACGAGCAGTACTTC
.	TRBV30	.	TRBJ2-3	CAWSVQQSYGVRSTDTQYF	TGTGCCTGGAGTGTACAACAGTCATATGGTGTACGAAGCACAGATACGCAGTATTTT
.	TRBV3-1	.	TRBJ1-1	CASSQEREVNTEAFF	TGTGCCAGCAGCCAAGAGCGGGAGGTGAACACTGAAGCTTTCTTT
few	TRBV5-1	.	TRBJ2-7	CASSLGPMPALDSYEQYF	TGCGCCAGCAGCTTGGGACCCATGCCGGCTTTGGACTCCTACGAGCAGTACTTC
few	TRBV21-1	.	TRBJ2-5	CASSNRAGIKETQYF	TGTGCCAGCAGCAATCGAGCGGGAATAAAAGAGACCCAGTACTTC
.	TRBV30	.	TRBJ2-4	CAWSWARGHIQYF	TGTGCCTGGAGTTGGGCTAGGGGACACATTCAGTACTTC
many	TRBV5-1	.	TRBJ1-2	CASSAGGNYGYTF	TGCGCCAGCAGCGCCGGAGGAAACTATGGCTACACCTTC
few	TRBV20-1	TRBD2	TRBJ2-2	CSARVSSGRATGELFF	TGCAGTGCTAGAGTCTCCAGCGGGAGGGCCACCGGGGAGCTGTTTTTT
.	TRBV18	.	TRBJ1-3	CASSPTRDGSGNTIYF	TGTGCCAGCTCGCCGACCAGGGATGGCTCTGGAAACACCATATATTTT
few	TRBV5-4	.	TRBJ2-3	CASSLRGGENSGSTDTQYF	TGTGCCAGCAGCTTGCGAGGGGGAGAAAACTCGGGTAGCACAGATACGCAGTATTTT
.	TRBV2	.	TRBJ2-1	CASSEVAGLAGFF	TGTGCCAGCAGTGAGGTCGCGGGGCTCGCCGGGTTCTTC
many	TRBV6-1	.	TRBJ2-7	CASSERYEQYF	TGTGCCAGCAGTGAACGCTACGAGCAGTACTTC
.	TRBV7-9	.	TRBJ2-3	CASSLGQVGQYF	TGTGCCAGCAGCTTAGGACAGGTCGGGCAGTATTTT
.	TRBV2	.	TRBJ1-5	CASMGEVGGNQPQHF	TGTGCCAGCATGGGAGAGGTCGGGGGCAATCAGCCCCAGCATTTT